A single sample gave rise to the 2 T cell receptor beta chains below, sequenced in a study of CD8 T cells in Susac syndrome. Random-hexamer reverse transcription was applied to roughly 0.5 to 1 ug RNA. TCRdb ran MiXCR on the immunoSEQ multiplex PCR reads and lists one entry per CDR3 protein. Of 100,000 to 150,000 distinct CDR3 sequences in the sample, roughly 93% were seen once. Sequencing was performed on CD8+ T cells from PBMCs. The source of these receptors is a human donor with multiple sclerosis.

The rearrangement joins TRBV7-9 to TRBJ2-2; 9 bases are shared with TRBD1. The V gene end was trimmed by 7 bases and the J gene end by 4 bases; junction bases not matched to a gene: 13. The CDR3 has 17 residues. The germline V gene has CDR1 SEHNR and CDR2 FQNEAQ (reference sequence). CDR3: CASIRPGQGIATGELFF. Here the CDR3 DNA reads TGTGCCAGCATTAGACCGGGACAGGGCATCGCCACCGGGGAGCTGTTTTTT.

The chain carries TRBV5-6 and TRBJ2-7; D is unresolved. Germline assignment: CDR1 SGHDT and CDR2 YYEEEE. The CDR3 contains 16 residues. V was shortened by 2 bases and J by 6 bases, with 21 bases between the two germline ends. This CDR3 is CASSFNLALRGGEQYF. The DNA of the CDR3 is TGTGCCAGCAGCTTTAATTTGGCCCTCCGTGGCGGCGAGCAGTACTTC.